This TCR beta chain came from a study of blood T cell repertoires in COVID-19. Study background: T cells, B-cell-depleted T cells, or PBMCs supplied cDNA or gDNA.

TCRdb keeps only in-frame clones here, not all; method: immunoSEQ multiplex PCR. Here the sample spans approximately 340,000 clones, roughly 90% being singletons. Sequencing used PBMCs or T cells enriched from blood (not recorded which). The sequence was collected from a woman aged 40 to 50 who had been exposed to COVID-19.

CDR3 residues: CASSPGTGDPQETQYF. In DNA, the CDR3 is TGCGCCAGCAGCCCTGGGACAGGGGACCCGCAAGAGACCCAGTACTTC. The chain couples TRBV4-1 to TRBJ2-5, with 10 nucleotides matching TRBD1. Germline V gene data show CDR1 as MGHRA and CDR2 as YSYEKL. CDR3 length equals 16 residues. With 4 bases clipped from V and 2 bases from J, the junction kept 7 bases outside the gene matches.